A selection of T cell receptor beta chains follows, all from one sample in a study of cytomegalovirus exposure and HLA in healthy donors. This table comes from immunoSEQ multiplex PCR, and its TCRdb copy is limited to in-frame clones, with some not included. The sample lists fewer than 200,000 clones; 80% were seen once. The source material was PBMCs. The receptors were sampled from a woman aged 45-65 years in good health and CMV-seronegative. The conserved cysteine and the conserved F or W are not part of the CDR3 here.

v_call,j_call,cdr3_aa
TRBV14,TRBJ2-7,ASSLSGSYEQY
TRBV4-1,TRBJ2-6,ASSQDRSGGVGGANVLT
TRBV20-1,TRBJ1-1,SAYLNTEAF
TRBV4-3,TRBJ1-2,ASSQDFLSNNYGYT
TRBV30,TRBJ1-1,AWSSGGTEAF
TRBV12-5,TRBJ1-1,ASGPQTGTGFANTEAF
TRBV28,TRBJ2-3,ASRVAGALGDTQY
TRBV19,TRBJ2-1,ASSIAQGNVNEQF
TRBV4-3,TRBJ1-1,ASSHATMNTEAF
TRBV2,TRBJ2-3,ASSDYRARDTQY
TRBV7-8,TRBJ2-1,ASGLARGTVSGYNEQF
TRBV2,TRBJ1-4,ACKQGEAEKLF
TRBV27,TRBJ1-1,ASSSSRQGGWSTEAF
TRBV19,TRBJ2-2,ASSRRGQGNTGELF
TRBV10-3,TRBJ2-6,AISQPGVAGANVLT
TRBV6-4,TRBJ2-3,ASSASRGTDTQY
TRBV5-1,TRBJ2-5,ASSLSLAGAQETQY
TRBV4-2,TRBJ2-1,ASSLAGGRNEQF
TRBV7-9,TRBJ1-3,ASGPDRGSGNTIY
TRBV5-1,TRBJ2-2,ASSLGAWGAHTGELF
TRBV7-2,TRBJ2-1,ASSPHPGGADNEQF
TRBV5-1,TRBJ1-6,ASSLGTGSNSPLH
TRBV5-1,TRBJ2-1,ASRGGTGEPYNEQF
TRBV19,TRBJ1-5,ASSARQGGYQPQH
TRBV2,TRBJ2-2,ASSELLAGILDGDTGELF
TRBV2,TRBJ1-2,ASSSDTNYGYT